Below, one T cell receptor beta chain is given with its context. The data were taken from a study of blood T cell repertoires in COVID-19. About the study: Sites in the United States, Italy and Spain provided acute and convalescent COVID-19 samples. In each case, the material was cDNA or gDNA derived from T cells, B-cell-depleted T cells, or PBMCs.

The authors' processing: Estimates of nucleated cell counts were drawn from the amplification of reference gene primers. Clones were sequenced by immunoSEQ multiplex PCR, and TCRdb holds only the in-frame ones, with some missing. The V and J calls and clone size come from that table; D and trimming were worked out from the DNA. This table has 90,000 to 120,000 clones, 80% to 90% appearing once. What was sequenced was peripheral blood. The sequence derives from a human donor in a cohort sampled during active COVID-19.

The CDR3 bases are TGCGCCAGCAGCTTCCAGGGCAGGGGAGTGGGCAATGAGCAGTTCTTC. Translating gives CASSFQGRGVGNEQFF. This chain connects TRBV5-1 to TRBJ2-1; tentative D call: TRBD1 (6 bases). Germline V gene lookup returns CDR1 SGHRS and CDR2 YFSETQ. Trimming took off 2 bases at V and 6 bases at J, with 18 bases between the two ends. The CDR3 is made up of 16 amino acids.